This TCR beta chain was obtained from a study of blood T cell repertoires in COVID-19. Whole-study context: Both acute and convalescent COVID-19 samples were obtained from the United States, Italy and Spain. From T cells, B-cell-depleted T cells, or PBMCs came the material, which was cDNA or gDNA.

Original methodology: The authors estimated nucleated cell counts from reference gene primer amplification. The repertoire was sequenced with immunoSEQ multiplex PCR; TCRdb's copy has only in-frame clones and lacks some. V and J calls and clone size are given by that table; D and trimming were obtained from the DNA. The table records over 400,000 clones, roughly 88% of them present only once. Trimming at V came to 3 bases and at J to 3 bases, leaving 7 bases not matched to a gene. The CDR3 is 16 amino acids. Per germline, CDR1 LGHDT and CDR2 YNNKEL (reference sequence). This TCR came from a woman in her twenties or thirties with active or convalescent COVID-19. Sequenced: peripheral blood. This rearrangement joins TRBV3-1 (or the pseudogene TRBV3-2) to TRBJ2-3; 9 bases map to TRBD2. This CDR3 reads CASSHQSSGKTDTQYF. The CDR3 nucleotides are TGTGCCAGCAGCCACCAATCTAGCGGGAAGACAGATACGCAGTATTTT.